Below are 27 T cell receptor beta chains sequenced from a single sample in a study of cytomegalovirus exposure and HLA in healthy donors. It was with 60 Vbeta and 13 Jbeta primers that the PCR ran. Produced via immunoSEQ multiplex PCR; TCRdb's table is partial and in-frame only. The sample contains 110,000 to 150,000 clones, under 90% of which appear only once. Input material: PBMCs. These receptors all stem from a man aged 35-49 years in good health and CMV-seronegative.

The rearrangement joins TRBV19 to TRBJ1-2; D gene unclear. V dropped 6 bases and J dropped 5 bases, with 19 bases sitting between them. The CDR3 extends over 15 amino acids. Germline CDR1 reads LNHDA; CDR2 reads SQIVND (reference sequence). In DNA, the CDR3 is TGTGCCAGTAGCCCTGTAGGAACAGCCCCTTATGGCTACACCTTC. Its protein product is CASSPVGTAPYGYTF.

The chain has TRBV27 and TRBJ2-3, with 13 nucleotides matching TRBD2. The J segment lost 2 bases and the V segment lost 5 bases, leaving 4 bases of the junction unmatched. Germline CDR1 MNHEY, CDR2 SMNVEV (reference sequence). CDR3 length: 16 residues. CDR3 DNA sequence: TGTGCCAGCAGTCTCACTAGCGGGGGGGCCACAGATACGCAGTATTTT. It encodes CASSLTSGGATDTQYF.

The V gene is TRBV4-1, the J gene TRBJ1-3; D is perhaps TRBD1 (5 bases). The germline gives CDR1 MGHRA, CDR2 YSYEKL. The CDR3 has 15 residues. V lost 1 base and J 0 bases, leaving 7 bases between the germline ends. DNA for the CDR3: TGCGCCAGCAGCCAAGGACAGCGCTCTGGAAACACCATATATTTT. Translation: CASSQGQRSGNTIYF.

V and J are TRBV4-1 and TRBJ1-1, with a tentative D call TRBD1 (6 bases). V gave up 7 bases and J gave up 1 base, with 13 bases separating them. From germline, CDR1 is MGHRA and CDR2 YSYEKL. The CDR3 length is 14 residues. The CDR3 loop is CASTPRQENTEAFF. The CDR3 nucleotides read TGCGCCAGCACCCCCCGACAGGAGAACACTGAAGCTTTCTTT.

This rearrangement joins TRBV19 to TRBJ1-3, with D unresolved. The V and J ends lost 2 bases and 0 bases respectively, with 8 bases between them. CDR3 size: 15 residues. CDR1 is LNHDA and CDR2 is SQIVND in the germline V gene (reference sequence). This chain's CDR3 is CASSITGSSGNTIYF. CDR3 nucleotide sequence: TGTGCCAGTAGTATAACGGGGAGCTCTGGAAACACCATATATTTT.

This chain connects TRBV28 to TRBJ2-4; D gene unclear. Germline V gene lookup returns CDR1 MDHEN and CDR2 SYDVKM. Trimming stripped 5 bases from V and 0 bases from J, with 14 bases between. There are 16 residues in the CDR3. The CDR3 loop reads CASSSLLSLAKNIQYF. The CDR3 coding sequence is TGTGCCAGCAGTAGTCTACTCTCCCTAGCCAAAAACATTCAGTACTTC.

This chain uses TRBV19 with TRBJ1-3; no definite D call. Germline CDR1 LNHDA, CDR2 SQIVND (reference sequence). Between the trimmed V and J ends, which lost 3 bases and 1 base, there was a span of 16 bases. CDR3 size: 17 residues. CDR3 sequence (DNA): TGTGCCAGTAGTATTCCGGCCAGTAGCTCTTCTGGAAACACCATATATTTT. Translating it yields CASSIPASSSSGNTIYF. Full variable domain (rest looked up from reference TRBV19 and TRBJ1-3): DGGITQSPKYLFRKEGQNVTLSCEQNLNHDAMYWYRQDPGQGLRLIYYSQIVNDFQKGDIAEGYSVSREKKESFPLTVTSAQKNPTAFYLCASSIPASSSSGNTIYFGEGSWLTVV.

The V and J genes are TRBV7-2 and TRBJ2-1, with 8 bases that match TRBD1. The CDR3 runs to 13 residues. Germline CDR1 SGHTA, CDR2 FQGNSA. V dropped 1 base and J dropped 9; count of bases not matched to a gene: 2. The CDR3 coding sequence is TGTGCCAGCAGCTTAGGACAGGGGACTGAGCAGTTCTTC. Translated: CASSLGQGTEQFF.

This chain connects TRBV6-4 to TRBJ2-5, with TRBD2 matching over 9 bases. CDR1 and CDR2 from the germline V gene are MRHNA and SNTAGT. V lost 3 bases, J lost 2 bases, and 4 bases stayed unmatched. The CDR3 consists of 15 residues. The CDR3 reads CASSESGGIQETQYF. CDR3 in DNA: TGTGCCAGCAGTGAAAGCGGGGGGATACAAGAGACCCAGTACTTC.

This chain links TRBV10-3 with TRBJ1-5; perhaps TRBD1 as D (6 bases). Germline V lookup: CDR1 ENHRY, CDR2 SYGVKD. The CDR3 has 15 amino acids. V lost 3 bases to trimming and J lost 4 bases, with 13 bases between them. The CDR3 nucleotides read TGTGCCATCAGTGATCAGGGGACACATAATCAGCCCCAGCATTTT. Translating gives CAISDQGTHNQPQHF.

The rearrangement joins TRBV23-1 to TRBJ1-1; 7 bases fit TRBD1. TRBV23-1 is marked as an open reading frame, function uncertain. The junction had 6 bases not matched to a gene; V was cut back by 4 bases and J by 1 base. The length of the CDR3 is 15 residues. This CDR3 is CASSPGQDGNTEAFF. The CDR3 DNA sequence: TGCGCCAGCAGTCCTGGACAGGACGGGAACACTGAAGCTTTCTTT.

The table lists this clone with a count of one. V usage is TRBV2 and J usage is TRBJ2-7; D may be TRBD2 (5 bases). The CDR3 consists of 14 residues. The germline CDR1 and CDR2 sequences are SNHLY and FYNNEI. Between the trimmed V and J ends, which lost 7 bases and 0 bases, there was a span of 13 bases. In nucleotides, the CDR3 is TGTGCCAGCAACGAGGGATATCTCTCCTACGAGCAGTACTTC. As protein: CASNEGYLSYEQYF. Full variable domain (remainder filled in from reference TRBV2 and TRBJ2-7): EPEVTQTPSHQVTQMGQEVILRCVPISNHLYFYWYRQILGQKVEFLVSFYNNEISEKSEIFDDQFSVERPDGSNFTLKIRSTKLEDSAMYFCASNEGYLSYEQYFGPGTRLTVT.

The gene calls are TRBV6-1 and TRBJ2-6; a weak D match, TRBD2 (5 bases). This CDR3 has 15 residues. Germline-derived CDR1 and CDR2 are MNHNS and SASEGT. Trimming left V 4 bases short and J 2 bases short, with 9 bases between. The CDR3 spells CASSGWGAGANVLTF. In DNA, the CDR3 is TGTGCCAGCAGTGGGTGGGGAGCTGGGGCCAACGTCCTGACTTTC.

The rearrangement joins TRBV7-2 to TRBJ2-1; D uncertain. The CDR3 sequence is 14 residues long. Germline V gene lookup returns CDR1 SGHTA and CDR2 FQGNSA. The V gene lost 1 base and the J gene lost 7 bases, with 11 bases spanning the gap. DNA for the CDR3: TGTGCCAGCAGCTTAGGGAGTAGAAATAATGAGCAGTTCTTC. Its protein product is CASSLGSRNNEQFF.

This clone occurred a few times. This chain joins TRBV15 and TRBJ2-7; weak D call: TRBD1 (6 bases). From germline, CDR1 is LNHNV and CDR2 YYDKDF (reference sequence). V lost 0 bases and J 2 bases, leaving 11 bases between the germline ends. The CDR3 is 15 amino acids. CDR3 sequence: CATSRERGQTYEQYF. CDR3 bases: TGTGCCACCAGCAGAGAAAGAGGACAGACCTACGAGCAGTACTTC.

CDR3 sequence reads: CASSELAGPPGELFF. The DNA for the CDR3 is TGTGCCAGCAGCGAGCTGGCGGGCCCGCCCGGGGAGCTGTTTTTT. The chain joins TRBV9 to TRBJ2-2; the D gene is possibly TRBD2 (5 bases). The CDR3 has 15 residues. The V end was cut by 3 bases, the J end by 6 bases, with 15 bases between. Per germline, CDR1 SGDLS and CDR2 YYNGEE.

The chain employs TRBV6-5 and TRBJ1-1, with 7 nucleotides matching TRBD1. Germline CDR1 and CDR2: MNHEY and SVGAGI. V lost 2 bases and J lost 2; bases outside the gene matches: 8. This CDR3 has 16 residues. In DNA form, the CDR3 reads TGTGCCAGCAGTTACCAGCCAGACAGGGTTAACACTGAAGCTTTCTTT. Translated: CASSYQPDRVNTEAFF.

This chain connects TRBV5-4 to TRBJ2-1, with 14 bases matching TRBD2. Germline V gives CDR1 SGHNT, CDR2 YYREEE (reference sequence). V lost 4 bases to trimming and J lost 9 bases; unmatched junction nucleotides: 6. CDR3 length: 15 amino acids. As DNA, the CDR3 is TGTGCCAGCAGCCCGTGGACTAGCGGGGGGAGTGAGCAGTTCTTC. Encoded protein: CASSPWTSGGSEQFF.

The chain employs TRBV7-2 and TRBJ1-1; 8 nucleotides line up with TRBD1. There are 17 residues in the CDR3. Germline values: CDR1 SGHTA, CDR2 FQGNSA. J was trimmed by 5 bases and V by 6 bases; bases with no gene match: 17. The CDR3 region has the DNA TGTGCCAGCAGATCCTACCGGGCAGGGGGCGCGTCGACTGAAGCTTTCTTT. Encoded protein: CASRSYRAGGASTEAFF.

This chain links TRBV18 with TRBJ2-7, with TRBD1 as a possible D gene (6 bases). Germline CDR1 and CDR2: KGHSH and LQKENI. The CDR3 contains 14 residues. V lost 6 bases to trimming and J lost 0 bases, with 12 bases between them. As DNA, the CDR3 is TGTGCCAGCTCCAAACAGGGAAGCTCCTACGAGCAGTACTTC. Its protein product is CASSKQGSSYEQYF.

The table lists this clone with a few counts. The chain has TRBV12-2 and TRBJ2-1; TRBD2 reflects the table's D call only, with no check against the DNA. TRBV12-2 represents a pseudogene. This CDR3 spans 21 amino acids. CDR3 sequence reads: CASRSQGGTSGGLSSYNEQFF. The CDR3 DNA reads as TGTGCAAGTCGCTCCCAGGGGGGGACTAGCGGGGGCCTTAGCTCCTACAATGAGCAGTTCTTC.

The chain employs TRBV6-6 and TRBJ1-1; D is possibly TRBD1 (5 bases). The CDR3 consists of 13 residues. Germline V lookup: CDR1 MNHNY, CDR2 SVGAGI (reference sequence). The V end was cut by 7 bases, the J end by 1 base, with 10 bases between. DNA for the CDR3: TGTGCCAGCACGGTAGACAGGAACACTGAAGCTTTCTTT. Protein product: CASTVDRNTEAFF.

The chain carries TRBV2 and TRBJ1-2; tentative D call: TRBD1 (6 bases). The CDR3 covers 14 residues. Per germline, CDR1 SNHLY and CDR2 FYNNEI. V lost 6 bases to trimming and J lost 2 bases, with 13 bases between them. The CDR3 DNA reads TGTGCCAGCAGCCAGACAGGACCAAACTATGGCTACACCTTC. Protein: CASSQTGPNYGYTF. The whole variable domain, filled in from reference TRBV2 and TRBJ1-2, reads EPEVTQTPSHQVTQMGQEVILRCVPISNHLYFYWYRQILGQKVEFLVSFYNNEISEKSEIFDDQFSVERPDGSNFTLKIRSTKLEDSAMYFCASSQTGPNYGYTFGSGTRLTVV.

The V call is TRBV7-9, the J call TRBJ2-3, with 7 bases identical to TRBD1. The CDR3 runs 14 residues. From germline, CDR1 is SEHNR and CDR2 FQNEAQ (reference sequence). V lost 2 bases to trimming and J lost 4 bases; unmatched junction nucleotides: 3. This chain's CDR3 is CASSLLQGSDTQYF. CDR3 coding DNA: TGTGCCAGCAGCTTACTACAGGGGTCAGATACGCAGTATTTT.

The CDR3: CASTLGTSGRSYNEQFF. CDR3 nucleotide sequence: TGTGCCAGCACCTTAGGGACTAGCGGACGCTCCTACAATGAGCAGTTCTTC. V gene TRBV9 combines with J gene TRBJ2-1; 11 bases map to TRBD2. After removal of 6 bases from V and 0 bases from J, the junction contained 8 bases not matched to a gene. The germline V gene encodes CDR1 SGDLS and CDR2 YYNGEE. The CDR3 is 17 residues long. The entire variable domain, with the rest obtained from reference TRBV9 and TRBJ2-1, is as follows: DSGVTQTPKHLITATGQRVTLRCSPRSGDLSVYWYQQSLDQGLQFLIQYYNGEERAKGNILERFSAQQFPDLHSELNLSSLELGDSALYFCASTLGTSGRSYNEQFFGPGTRLTVL.

For the CDR3, the DNA is TGTGCCAGCAGTTATGACCTGGACAGTAATAGGGCCCAGTACTTC. Encoded protein: CASSYDLDSNRAQYF. This rearrangement joins TRBV6-5 to TRBJ2-5; a weak D match, TRBD1 (6 bases). V lost 3 bases to trimming and J lost 9 bases, with 20 bases between them. The germline gives CDR1 MNHEY, CDR2 SVGAGI. The CDR3 has 15 residues.

The gene calls are TRBV18 and TRBJ2-5; possible D gene TRBD2, 5 bases. CDR1 and CDR2 from the germline V gene are KGHSH and LQKENI. The CDR3 runs to 12 residues. V lost 4 bases and J 5 bases, leaving 8 bases between the germline ends. The CDR3, as DNA: TGTGCCAGCTCACTATCGGGGGAGACCCAGTACTTC. Encoded protein: CASSLSGETQYF.